A selection of T cell receptor beta chains follows, all from one sample in a study of identical twins. TCRdb recomputed calls from the 5' RACE reads with MiXCR, one row per CDR3 protein. The table has about 700,000 distinct CDR3 sequences, over 8.5% seen once; the top ten hold 0.75% to 1%. The sample also formed part of further work on yellow fever vaccine responses in identical twins.

Sequencing was done on a sample of PBMCs. These receptors came from a young woman in good health. CDR3s include the opening cysteine and the closing phenylalanine or tryptophan. D genes are given only for firm matches. Size is omitted from some rows. Given values are once, few, many or a class for expanded clones.

v_gene	d_gene	j_gene	abundance	CDR3nt	CDR3aa
TRBV7-2	.	TRBJ2-7	many	TGTGCCAGCAGCCCTAGCCCACTAAACTACGAGCAGTACTTC	CASSPSPLNYEQYF
TRBV29-1	.	TRBJ2-2	.	TGCAGCGTTGAGGACACCGGGGAGCTGTTTTTT	CSVEDTGELFF
TRBV14	TRBD2	TRBJ2-1	few	TGTGCCAGCACCCAGACTAGCGGTACCTACAATGAGCAGTTCTTC	CASTQTSGTYNEQFF
TRBV28	TRBD2	TRBJ2-7	few	TGTGCCAGCAGTTTTCGACTAGCGGGAGGGGGGGACGAGCAGTACTTC	CASSFRLAGGGDEQYF
TRBV7-9	.	TRBJ1-2	.	TGTGCCAGCAGCTACTTCAGTGTCACTTTAGGCGACTACACCTTC	CASSYFSVTLGDYTF
TRBV7-8	.	TRBJ2-3	.	TGTGCCAGCAGCCCGCTCACAGGGAGGGGGGATACGCAGTATTTT	CASSPLTGRGDTQYF
TRBV20-1	TRBD2	TRBJ2-3	.	TGCTGTGCTACAAAACTAGCGGGGGGGCCAGATACGCAGTATTTT	CCATKLAGGPDTQYF
TRBV10-3	.	TRBJ2-4	.	TGTGCCATCAGAAGACGACCGCTTATTATAGCCAAAAACATTCAGTACTTC	CAIRRRPLIIAKNIQYF
TRBV24-1	TRBD1	TRBJ2-6	.	TGTGCCACCAGTGATTCTTTCGGACAGGGGAACTCTGGGGCCAACGTCCTGACTTTC	CATSDSFGQGNSGANVLTF
TRBV5-1	.	TRBJ1-1	many	TGCGCCAGCAGCCGACGGACAAGTATGAACACTGAAGCTTTCTTT	CASSRRTSMNTEAFF
TRBV20-1	.	TRBJ2-7	few	TGCAGTGCTAGTCGGCAGGCCGCCTACGAGCAGTACTTC	CSASRQAAYEQYF
TRBV12-3/TRBV12-4	.	TRBJ2-1	.	TGTGCCAGCAGATTGGGGACCACCCCAAATGAGCAGTTCTTC	CASRLGTTPNEQFF
TRBV2	TRBD2	TRBJ2-7	many	TGTGCCAGCAGTGAAGCCCCGACTAGCCCTGATCCTCGCTACGAGCAGTACTTC	CASSEAPTSPDPRYEQYF
TRBV28	.	TRBJ1-2	.	TGTGCCAGCAGTTGGGACGGTGGCTACACCTTC	CASSWDGGYTF
TRBV4-3	TRBD2	TRBJ2-7	few	TGCGCCAGCAGCCGACTAGCGGAGTACGAGCAGTACTTC	CASSRLAEYEQYF
TRBV7-9	TRBD1	TRBJ2-2	many	TGTGCCAGCAGGCAAGCCAGGGGGACAGCCGGGGAGCTGTTTTTT	CASRQARGTAGELFF
TRBV11-2	.	TRBJ2-4	few	TGTGCCAGCAGCTTCCGGGACAAGAGGGACATTCAGTACTTC	CASSFRDKRDIQYF
TRBV5-6	.	TRBJ1-2	few	TGTGCCAGCAGCCACCGACTAAAGTCGGGCTACACCTTC	CASSHRLKSGYTF
TRBV7-2	.	TRBJ1-4	.	TGTGCCAGCAGCGTCCGGGATTCGAGGGAAAAACTGTTTTTT	CASSVRDSREKLFF
TRBV7-9	.	TRBJ1-5	many	TGTGCCAGCAGCTTTGGACAACTCAATCAGCCCCAGCATTTT	CASSFGQLNQPQHF
TRBV4-3	.	TRBJ2-5	few	TGCGCCAGCAGCCCCGAGTGGGGGGCGGTGGAGACCCAGTACTTC	CASSPEWGAVETQYF
TRBV6-5	.	TRBJ2-2	few	TGTGCCAGCAGACGAAGCACCGGGGAGCTGTTTTTT	CASRRSTGELFF
TRBV6-2/TRBV6-3	.	TRBJ2-2	.	TGTGCCAGCAGTTATCCTCCGGGGGCCTCCGGGGAGCTGTTTTTT	CASSYPPGASGELFF
TRBV24-1	TRBD2	TRBJ2-1	.	TGTGCCACCAGTGACCTCGGCAGGGCTAGCGGGGGGTACAATGAGCAGTTCTTC	CATSDLGRASGGYNEQFF
TRBV24-1	.	TRBJ2-6	few	TGTGCCACCAGCCCTGGAGGGGCCAACGTCCTGACTTTC	CATSPGGANVLTF
TRBV24-1	.	TRBJ2-3	.	TGTGCCACCAGCAGGGTTGGGGCCGATACGCAGTATTTT	CATSRVGADTQYF
TRBV7-9	.	TRBJ2-1	many	TGTGCCAGCAGCTTTCAAGAGGGCCGTCACAATGAGCAGTTCTTC	CASSFQEGRHNEQFF
TRBV29-1	.	TRBJ2-7	few	TGCAGCGTTGTGGAGGGGGGCTACGAGCAGTACTTC	CSVVEGGYEQYF
TRBV6-2/TRBV6-3	TRBD1	TRBJ2-4	many	TGTGCCAGCAGTTACGAGGGGGCGACCAAAAACATTCAGTACTTC	CASSYEGATKNIQYF
TRBV7-9	.	TRBJ2-5	.	TGTGCCAGCAGCCGAACCGGGACACGGGACGAAGAGACCCAGTACTTC	CASSRTGTRDEETQYF
TRBV30	TRBD1	TRBJ1-1	.	TGTGCCTGCTCATTCAGTAAGTGGACAGGGAGTTTCAGCACTGAAGCTTTCTTT	CACSFSKWTGSFSTEAFF
TRBV19	TRBD2	TRBJ2-1	few	TGTGCCAGTAGTATCCTAGCGGGGGTTCGAGAAAATGAGCAGTTCTTC	CASSILAGVRENEQFF
TRBV11-2	TRBD1	TRBJ2-7	.	TGTGCCAGCAGCATTTGGGGGGACAGGGTCTACGAGCAGTACTTC	CASSIWGDRVYEQYF
TRBV29-1	.	TRBJ2-7	few	TGCAGCGTTTTAAGCGGAACAAACTACGAGCAGTACTTC	CSVLSGTNYEQYF
TRBV5-1	TRBD2	TRBJ2-5	.	TGCGCCAGCAGCTGGACTAGCGGGGTGATCCTCCAAGAGACCCAGTACTTC	CASSWTSGVILQETQYF
TRBV28	.	TRBJ2-3	many	TGTGCCAGCACGGGACCCAACACAGATACGCAGTATTTT	CASTGPNTDTQYF
TRBV10-3	TRBD2	TRBJ2-1	.	TGTGCCATCAGTGAAACCCTAGCGGGGGGGCCCTATGAGCAGTTCTTC	CAISETLAGGPYEQFF
TRBV27	.	TRBJ2-2	many	TGTGCCAGCACTCCCGCTGAGGGGGTCACCGGGGAGCTGTTTTTT	CASTPAEGVTGELFF
TRBV4-1	.	TRBJ2-2	.	TGCGCCAGCAGCGACCAACCGGGAGCTTACACCGGGGAGCTGTTTTTT	CASSDQPGAYTGELFF
TRBV6-5	TRBD2	TRBJ2-1	few	TGTGCCAGCAGTTACCCGAAACTAGCGGGAGTGAGCAATGAGCAGTTCTTC	CASSYPKLAGVSNEQFF
TRBV10-3	TRBD1	TRBJ2-7	.	TGTGCCATCAGAGACAGGGGAGACAATTACGAGCAGTACTTC	CAIRDRGDNYEQYF
TRBV12-3/TRBV12-4	.	TRBJ2-1	few	TGTGCCAGCAGCTCCTCCGGGGTCGAGCAGTTCTTC	CASSSSGVEQFF
TRBV7-9	.	TRBJ2-1	many	TGTGCCAGCAGCTCGTCCCTACCGGAGCAGTTCTTC	CASSSSLPEQFF
TRBV6-2/TRBV6-3	TRBD1	TRBJ1-5	.	TGTGCCAGCAGTACCGTGCCGGGACAGGGGGCCACTAGCAATCAGCCCCAGCATTTT	CASSTVPGQGATSNQPQHF
TRBV6-2/TRBV6-3	TRBD2	TRBJ2-1	few	TGTGCCAGCAGCTTATCAATTAGCGGGAGGGCCAGCGACCATGAGCAGTTCTTC	CASSLSISGRASDHEQFF
TRBV20-1	TRBD2	TRBJ2-1	many	TGCAGTGCTAACGACTGGCTAGCGGGGGACCTATCCTACAATGAGCAGTTCTTC	CSANDWLAGDLSYNEQFF